This TCR beta chain was sequenced in a study of CD8 T cells in ankylosing spondylitis. This clonotype was recorded a few times. The antigen remains undetermined. CDR3 size: 15 residues. With 7 bases removed from V and 3 bases from J, the gap between germline ends came to 16 bases. Per the germline V gene, CDR1 is MNHEY and CDR2 is SMNVEV (reference sequence). A single record per CDR3 protein comes from TCRdb applying MiXCR to the 5' RACE reads. The sample holds about 390,000 distinct CDR3 sequences, about 22% seen once. General study points: What seemed typical of ankylosing spondylitis blood was a TCR beta motif built from several highly homologous variants.

The clonotype comes from a male donor with ankylosing spondylitis. The sequenced material came from blood, either unsorted or a sorted T cell fraction (not recorded which). The rearrangement joins TRBV27 to TRBJ2-1; D ambiguous. The CDR3 loop reads CASNKVSPVYNEQFF. For the CDR3, the DNA is TGTGCCAGCAATAAGGTCAGTCCGGTCTACAATGAGCAGTTCTTC.